This record covers a single T cell receptor (beta chain). The antigen remains unidentified. The sample belongs to a study of a mutant IDH1 vaccine in newly diagnosed glioma. Overall study: The sex distribution of treated patients was approximately 62% male and about 40% female, with a mean age of around 40 years. Study-wide results and limits: Vaccine-induced immune responses were detected in approximately 93% of patients.

This sample's time point: baseline, week 1 (first vaccination visit). The treatment was: pre-vaccination baseline after standard-of-care therapy. The protocol was immunoSEQ multiplex PCR, while the TCRdb copy is restricted to in-frame clones and leaves out a portion. The sample records about 92,000 clones, 83% being singletons. This material consisted of PBMCs, taken from a glioma patient treated with radiotherapy, temozolomide or both. The sequence was collected from a woman between 50 and 59 years old with glioma.

The CDR3 protein is CASSPPAGQGAGGYTF. The CDR3 coding sequence is TGTGCCAGCAGCCCCCCCGCCGGACAGGGGGCGGGAGGCTACACCTTC. The rearrangement links TRBV11-3 to TRBJ1-2, with 11 nucleotides matching TRBD1. CDR1 and CDR2 from the germline V gene are SGHNT and YENEEA. Germline trimming cut 5 bases from V and 8 bases from J; bases unmatched to any gene: 13. The CDR3 is made up of 16 amino acids.